This TCR beta chain originates from a study of blood T cell repertoires in COVID-19. Overall study: Acute and convalescent COVID-19 samples came from the United States, Italy and Spain. Sources were T cells, B-cell-depleted T cells, or PBMCs; the material itself was cDNA or gDNA.

The J segment lost 2 bases and the V segment lost 6 bases, leaving 4 bases of the junction unmatched. This CDR3 is 16 amino acids long. Germline V CDR1 and CDR2: SNHLY, FYNNEI. In the authors' workflow: For nucleated cells, counts were estimated from reference gene primer amplification. Assay: immunoSEQ multiplex PCR; the TCRdb copy retains only in-frame clones and omits some. V and J calls and clone size follow that table, whereas D and trimming were derived from the DNA. The profile shows 200,000 to 250,000 clones, 80% of them singletons. The chain couples TRBV2 to TRBJ2-5; TRBD2 agrees at 15 bases. Material for sequencing was peripheral blood. This TCR was recovered from a woman aged 70-85 years with acute or convalescent COVID-19. The CDR3 nucleotides are TGTGCCAGCAGCCTCGGACTAGCGGGAGGGCAAGAGACCCAGTACTTC. This translates into CASSLGLAGGQETQYF.